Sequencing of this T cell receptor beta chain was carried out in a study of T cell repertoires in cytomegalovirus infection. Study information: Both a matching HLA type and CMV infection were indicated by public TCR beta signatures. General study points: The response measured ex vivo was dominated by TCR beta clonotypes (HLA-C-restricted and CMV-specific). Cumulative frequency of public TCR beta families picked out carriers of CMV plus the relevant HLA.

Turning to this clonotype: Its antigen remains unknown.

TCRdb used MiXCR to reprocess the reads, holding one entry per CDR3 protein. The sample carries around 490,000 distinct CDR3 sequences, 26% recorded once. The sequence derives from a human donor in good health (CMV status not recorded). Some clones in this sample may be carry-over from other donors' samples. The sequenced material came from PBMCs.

The CDR3 nucleotides are TGTGCCAGCAGTTTAGGAGCGGGAGGGCCCCACGAGCAGTACTTC. Translation gives CASSLGAGGPHEQYF. V is TRBV28 and J is TRBJ2-7; 10 nucleotides agree with TRBD2. This CDR3 comprises 15 residues. J lost 5 bases, V lost 2 bases, and 6 bases had no gene match. CDR1 is MDHEN and CDR2 is SYDVKM in the germline V gene.